Listed here are 21 T cell receptor beta chains from one sample, sequenced in a study of shared clonotypes between healthy human individuals. Generated by immunoSEQ multiplex PCR, the TCRdb table keeps only in-frame clones and is missing some. This sample has about 2 million clones; around 95% occur once, and the top ten carry about 0.13%. The sample comprised naive CD4+ T cells sorted from blood. Subset specified: CD45RA+ positively selected. The receptors come from a man aged 18-30 years in good health.

The J gene is TRBJ1-4, the V gene TRBV7-9, with 8 nucleotides matching TRBD1. V gave up 4 bases and J gave up 5 bases; unmatched junction bases: 3. Germline-derived CDR1 and CDR2 are SEHNR and FQNEAQ (reference sequence). The CDR3 is 14 amino acids. CDR3 sequence reads: CASSWDRQNEKLFF. As DNA, the CDR3 is TGTGCCAGCAGCTGGGACAGGCAAAATGAAAAACTGTTTTTT. The entire variable domain, with the rest obtained from reference TRBV7-9 and TRBJ1-4, is as follows: DTGVSQNPRHKITKRGQNVTFRCDPISEHNRLYWYRQTLGQGPEFLTYFQNEAQLEKSRLLSDRFSAERPKGSFSTLEIQRTEQGDSAMYLCASSWDRQNEKLFFGSGTQLSVL.

The chain combines TRBV6-5 with TRBJ1-6; D call uncertain. The length of the CDR3 is 15 residues. Trimming removed 0 bases from V and 13 bases from J, with 16 bases in between. The V gene's germline CDR1 is MNHEY and CDR2 SVGAGI. The CDR3 spells CASSYSISPSWPLHF. CDR3 sequence (DNA): TGTGCCAGCAGTTACTCGATTTCCCCGTCATGGCCCCTCCACTTT.

The chain joins TRBV18 to TRBJ2-2; no definite D call. CDR1 is KGHSH and CDR2 is LQKENI in the germline V gene. V was cut by 0 bases and J by 4 bases, with 12 bases left in between. CDR3 length equals 16 residues. The CDR3 loop reads CASSPPQANPTGELFF. In nucleotides, the CDR3 is TGTGCCAGCTCACCACCTCAAGCAAATCCCACCGGGGAGCTGTTTTTT.

This rearrangement joins TRBV7-3 to TRBJ1-6, with TRBD1 as a possible D gene (6 bases). Deletions cut 3 bases from V and 9 bases from J, with 12 bases between. CDR1 and CDR2 (germline): SGHTA, FQGTGA. The CDR3 runs 14 residues. The CDR3 DNA reads TGTGCCAGCAGCTTTCGACAGGTCGGTTCACCCCTCCACTTT. Its protein is CASSFRQVGSPLHF. The variable domain in full, with the rest retrieved from reference TRBV7-3 and TRBJ1-6, is GAGVSQTPSNKVTEKGKYVELRCDPISGHTALYWYRQSLGQGPEFLIYFQGTGAADDSGLPNDRFFAVRPEGSVSTLKIQRTERGDSAVYLCASSFRQVGSPLHFGNGTRLTVT.

The chain recombines TRBV2 with TRBJ1-3; no definite D call. Germline CDR1 SNHLY, CDR2 FYNNEI. The CDR3 runs to 11 residues. The V and J ends lost 11 bases and 3 bases respectively, with 8 bases between them. CDR3 sequence (DNA): TGTGCCTCAGCCTTTGGAAACACCATATATTTT. Translated, it gives CASAFGNTIYF.

The V gene is TRBV9, the J gene TRBJ2-3, with 15 bases identical to TRBD2. V dropped 3 bases and J dropped 3; count of bases not matched to a gene: 14. The CDR3 runs 20 residues. Germline V lookup: CDR1 SGDLS, CDR2 YYNGEE. The CDR3 nucleotides are TGTGCCAGCAGCGCGCCCTCCCTCAAGGGGACTAGCGGGGGGACAGATACGCAGTATTTT. It translates to CASSAPSLKGTSGGTDTQYF.

This CDR3 is CASSIQDVLGYTF. The CDR3 nucleotides read TGTGCCAGTAGTATCCAGGACGTGCTTGGCTACACCTTC. The chain couples TRBV19 to TRBJ1-2; no definite D call. The germline V and J ends were trimmed by 3 bases and 7 bases, with 12 bases remaining between them. The CDR3 has 13 amino acids. CDR1 is LNHDA, CDR2 SQIVND, per germline (reference sequence).

The V and J genes are TRBV27 and TRBJ2-7, with a possible D match to TRBD1 (6 bases). This CDR3 region has 16 residues. CDR1 and CDR2 from the germline V gene are MNHEY and SMNVEV (reference sequence). The V end lost 5 bases, the J end lost 2 bases, and 19 bases lay between the germline ends. The CDR3, as DNA: TGTGCCAGCAGTCCAAAGGGGGTCGAAAGAGCCTACGAGCAGTACTTC. Its translation is CASSPKGVERAYEQYF.

The table lists this clone with a count of one. This chain connects TRBV9 to TRBJ2-5; D possibly corresponds to TRBD2 (6 bases). Germline V gives CDR1 SGDLS, CDR2 YYNGEE. Between the trimmed V and J ends, which lost 0 bases and 13 bases, there was a span of 16 bases. This CDR3 contains 13 residues. The CDR3 DNA sequence: TGTGCCAGCAGCGTAGATAGCGGCCGAGGACTGTACTTC. It encodes CASSVDSGRGLYF. Filled out from reference TRBV9 and TRBJ2-5, the complete variable domain reads DSGVTQTPKHLITATGQRVTLRCSPRSGDLSVYWYQQSLDQGLQFLIQYYNGEERAKGNILERFSAQQFPDLHSELNLSSLELGDSALYFCASSVDSGRGLYFGPGTRLLVL.

This chain links TRBV2 with TRBJ2-5, with D unclear. CDR3 length: 13 amino acids. Deletions cut 3 bases from V and 3 bases from J, with 8 bases between. Germline V gene data show CDR1 as SNHLY and CDR2 as FYNNEI. This chain's CDR3 is CASSDPKEETQYF. DNA for the CDR3: TGTGCCAGCAGTGATCCCAAGGAAGAGACCCAGTACTTC.

The chain recombines TRBV2 with TRBJ1-6, with 8 bases lining up with TRBD1. Germline V CDR1 and CDR2: SNHLY, FYNNEI. The CDR3 contains 14 residues. V was clipped by 4 bases and J by 7 bases; unmatched bases: 3. This CDR3 reads CASSGTGHNSPLHF. DNA for the CDR3: TGTGCCAGCAGTGGGACAGGGCACAATTCACCCCTCCACTTT. The full variable domain, completed using reference TRBV2 and TRBJ1-6, is EPEVTQTPSHQVTQMGQEVILRCVPISNHLYFYWYRQILGQKVEFLVSFYNNEISEKSEIFDDQFSVERPDGSNFTLKIRSTKLEDSAMYFCASSGTGHNSPLHFGNGTRLTVT.

The genes are TRBV7-2 and TRBJ1-2; 7 nucleotides line up with TRBD1. The CDR3 has 15 amino acids. Germline loops: CDR1 SGHTA, CDR2 FQGNSA. Losses at the gene ends were 3 bases for V and 7 bases for J; bases not matched to a gene: 11. For the CDR3, the DNA is TGTGCCAGCAGCTTCCGACAGGGAGGGCAAGGTGGCTACACCTTC. Its translation is CASSFRQGGQGGYTF.

The chain is built from TRBV28 and TRBJ1-4; 10 bases fit TRBD1. V trimming: 2 bases; J trimming: 7 bases; junction bases outside the gene matches: 7. From germline, CDR1 is MDHEN and CDR2 SYDVKM. CDR3 length: 16 amino acids. In DNA, the CDR3 is TGTGCCAGCAGTTTAAGGTCCTGGACAGGGGGTGAAAAACTGTTTTTT. It translates to CASSLRSWTGGEKLFF.

The V gene is TRBV9, the J gene TRBJ2-1; possible D gene TRBD2, 6 bases. Trimming left V 4 bases short and J 1 base short, with 12 bases between. This CDR3 contains 15 residues. The germline CDR1 and CDR2 sequences are SGDLS and YYNGEE. The CDR3 here is CASSLDRGSYNEQFF. Written as DNA, the CDR3 is TGTGCCAGCAGCCTGGACCGGGGGTCCTACAATGAGCAGTTCTTC.

About this clone: Since a much larger clone is just one base distant, this may be a read error. Other nucleotide sequences in the sample specify the same CDR3. The V gene is TRBV6-5, the J gene TRBJ2-2, with TRBD2 as a possible D gene (5 bases). The CDR3 has 12 residues. The V gene's germline CDR1 is MNHEY and CDR2 SVGAGI. CDR3 protein: CASSPNTGELFF. CDR3 bases: TGTGCCAGCAGTCCCAACACCGGGGAGCTGTTCTTT.

The gene calls are TRBV19 and TRBJ1-2; 7 bases are shared with TRBD1. This CDR3 is built from 16 residues. The trim removed 5 bases at V and 6 bases at J, leaving 15 bases unmatched. CDR1 LNHDA and CDR2 SQIVND come from the germline V gene (reference sequence). Here the CDR3 DNA reads TGTGCCAGTAGTTCTCTTACGGGACAGCTCGTCAATGGCTACACCTTC. Translation: CASSSLTGQLVNGYTF. Full variable domain (missing parts from reference TRBV19 and TRBJ1-2): DGGITQSPKYLFRKEGQNVTLSCEQNLNHDAMYWYRQDPGQGLRLIYYSQIVNDFQKGDIAEGYSVSREKKESFPLTVTSAQKNPTAFYLCASSSLTGQLVNGYTFGSGTRLTVV.

The chain couples TRBV4-1 to TRBJ2-5, with D unclear. CDR1 and CDR2 from the germline V gene are MGHRA and YSYEKL. The CDR3 runs to 14 residues. V lost 1 base and J lost 3, with 9 bases in between. CDR3 protein: CASSQGTEKETQYF. For the CDR3, the DNA is TGCGCCAGCAGCCAAGGGACGGAAAAAGAGACCCAGTACTTC.

Turning to this clone: The same CDR3 is also encoded by other DNA sequences in this sample. This sequence joins TRBV5-4 and TRBJ2-5; maybe TRBD2 (6 bases). The CDR3 is made up of 13 amino acids. Germline lookup yields CDR1 SGHNT and CDR2 YYREEE (reference sequence). V lost 0 bases and J 5 bases, leaving 8 bases between the germline ends. The CDR3 coding sequence is TGTGCCAGCAGCTTGGGACTAGAGGAGACCCAGTACTTC. Its protein product is CASSLGLEETQYF.

The V call is TRBV30, the J call TRBJ1-5; no clear D gene. Trimming cost V 3 bases and J 3 bases, with 12 bases left between them. Looked up from germline, CDR1 is GTSNPN and CDR2 is SVGIG (reference sequence). The CDR3 has 14 amino acids. The CDR3 here is CAWRGQWDNQPQHF. CDR3 coding DNA: TGTGCCTGGAGAGGGCAGTGGGACAATCAGCCCCAGCATTTT.

This clone was found a few times. V and J are TRBV30 and TRBJ1-6; tentatively, D is TRBD1 (6 bases). The CDR3 runs to 17 residues. The ends were cut back, 2 bases at V and 8 bases at J, with 22 bases in the middle. Germline CDR1 is GTSNPN and CDR2 is SVGIG (reference sequence). CDR3 sequence: CAWSPLRDTQGHSPLHF. The CDR3 DNA is TGTGCCTGGAGTCCACTCCGGGACACTCAGGGTCATTCACCCCTCCACTTT.

This chain connects TRBV19 to TRBJ1-3, with no clear D. With 1 base removed from V and 0 bases from J, the gap between germline ends came to 10 bases. Germline CDR1 is LNHDA and CDR2 is SQIVND (reference sequence). The CDR3 runs to 16 residues. In nucleotides, the CDR3 is TGTGCCAGTAGTATAGGCGCAGTCCACTCTGGAAACACCATATATTTT. This codes for CASSIGAVHSGNTIYF.